The 25 T cell receptor beta chains below were found in one sample sequenced in a study of shared clonotypes between healthy human individuals. Method: immunoSEQ multiplex PCR; TCRdb's copy keeps in-frame clones and lacks some. The sample has around 1.1 million clones; 75% to 80% are singletons. The sequencing sample was made of memory CD4+ T cells from PBMCs. The subset: CD45RA-negative fraction. The origin of the receptors is a man aged 18 to 29 in good health. Some clones in this sample may be carry-over from other donors' samples.

V gene TRBV19 combines with J gene TRBJ1-2; possible D gene TRBD1, 6 bases. This CDR3 is 10 amino acids long. V was pared by 9 bases and J by 8 bases, with 10 bases between. The germline V gene has CDR1 LNHDA and CDR2 SQIVND (reference sequence). CDR3 sequence reads: CASGQLGYTF. In DNA form, the CDR3 reads TGTGCCAGCGGACAGTTGGGCTACACCTTC.

The chain is built from TRBV7-2 and TRBJ2-3, with D possibly being TRBD1 (6 bases). Trimming stripped 3 bases from V and 4 bases from J, with 11 bases between. Germline lookup yields CDR1 SGHTA and CDR2 FQGNSA. The CDR3 totals 14 residues. The CDR3 DNA sequence: TGTGCCAGCAGCTTCGGACAGCCCGCAGATACGCAGTATTTT. It translates to CASSFGQPADTQYF.

This clone was picked up one time. This sequence joins TRBV5-5 and TRBJ2-4; D may be TRBD1 (5 bases). From germline, CDR1 is SGHKS and CDR2 YYEKEE (reference sequence). V dropped 4 bases and J dropped 8 bases, with 19 bases sitting between them. The CDR3 consists of 15 residues. DNA of the CDR3: TGTGCCAGCAGCCCGAGTGGGGTCCGCAGGGACATTCAGTACTTC. Translated, it gives CASSPSGVRRDIQYF.

The chain carries TRBV7-2 and TRBJ2-7; the match to TRBD2 covers 11 bases. V shed 5 bases, J shed 4 bases, and the junction held 10 bases outside the gene matches. CDR1 is SGHTA, CDR2 FQGNSA, per germline. This CDR3 has 16 amino acids. Here the CDR3 reads CASSPPRLAGMYEQYF. In DNA form, the CDR3 reads TGTGCCAGCAGCCCGCCCCGACTAGCGGGAATGTACGAGCAGTACTTC.

The chain employs TRBV7-9 and TRBJ2-7, with D possibly TRBD1 on 6 matching bases. V gave up 4 bases and J gave up 0 bases, with 7 bases separating them. The CDR3 totals 13 residues. Germline CDR1 and CDR2: SEHNR and FQNEAQ (reference sequence). The CDR3 protein is CASSSTGSYEQYF. The CDR3 nucleotides are TGTGCCAGCAGCTCGACAGGCTCCTACGAGCAGTACTTC. Supplemented by reference TRBV7-9 and TRBJ2-7, the full variable domain reads DTGVSQNPRHKITKRGQNVTFRCDPISEHNRLYWYRQTLGQGPEFLTYFQNEAQLEKSRLLSDRFSAERPKGSFSTLEIQRTEQGDSAMYLCASSSTGSYEQYFGPGTRLTVT.

The V and J genes are TRBV9 and TRBJ2-1, with D perhaps TRBD1 or TRBD2 (5 bases each). The CDR3 loop spans 15 amino acids. V dropped 4 bases and J dropped 0 bases, with 11 bases sitting between them. The germline V gene has CDR1 SGDLS and CDR2 YYNGEE. The CDR3 nucleotides are TGTGCCAGCAGCCCCCGGGACGGCTCCTACAATGAGCAGTTCTTC. Amino acid sequence: CASSPRDGSYNEQFF.

Here the CDR3 reads CAWRWHQNTEAFF. CDR3 bases: TGTGCCTGGAGGTGGCACCAGAACACTGAAGCTTTCTTT. This chain joins TRBV30 and TRBJ1-1; D uncertain. The V gene lost 3 bases and the J gene lost 1 base, with 9 bases spanning the gap. Germline CDR1 GTSNPN, CDR2 SVGIG (reference sequence). This CDR3 has 13 residues. Combining the CDR3 with reference TRBV30 and TRBJ1-1 gives the whole variable domain SQTIHQWPATLVQPVGSPLSLECTVEGTSNPNLYWYRQAAGRGLQLLFYSVGIGQISSEVPQNLSASRPQDRQFILSSKKLLLSDSGFYLCAWRWHQNTEAFFGQGTRLTVV.

This clone was counted only a few times. The gene calls are TRBV4-3 and TRBJ1-2, with D uncertain. Germline V gives CDR1 LGHNA, CDR2 YSLEER. V was trimmed by 0 bases and J by 4 bases, leaving 12 bases between them. This CDR3 spans 15 amino acids. The CDR3 coding sequence is TGCGCCAGCAGCCAAGATCTTTCACAGAGCTATGGCTACACCTTC. Residues: CASSQDLSQSYGYTF.

In its sample, this clone was seen a few times. The sample has other DNA sequences that encode this CDR3 too. The chain uses TRBV7-9 and TRBJ1-1, with unresolved D. The CDR3 sequence is 13 residues long. Between the trimmed V and J ends, which lost 1 base and 3 bases, there was a span of 6 bases. Per germline, CDR1 SEHNR and CDR2 FQNEAQ (reference sequence). The CDR3 is CASSLVGDTEAFF. As DNA, the CDR3 is TGTGCCAGCAGCTTAGTCGGAGACACTGAAGCTTTCTTT.

This CDR3 reads CASSLGQSGANVLTF. DNA of the CDR3: TGTGCCAGCAGCTTGGGACAATCTGGGGCCAACGTCCTGACTTTC. The chain joins TRBV5-8 to TRBJ2-6; no clear D. Trimming shortened V by 0 bases and J by 1 base, and 5 bases separated the two germline ends. Per germline, CDR1 SGHTS and CDR2 YDEGEE. The length of the CDR3 is 15 residues. Together with reference TRBV5-8 and TRBJ2-6, the CDR3 gives the full variable domain: EAGVTQSPTHLIKTRGQQATLRCSPISGHTSVYWYQQALGLGLQFLLWYDEGEERNRGNFPPRFSGRQFPNYSSELNVNALELEDSALYLCASSLGQSGANVLTFGAGSRLTVL.

The chain recombines TRBV23-1 with TRBJ1-2; D not resolved. TRBV23-1 is noted as an ORF with a role that remains uncertain. The CDR3 spans 13 residues. Trimming left V 4 bases short and J 3 bases short, with 9 bases between. CDR3 DNA: TGCGCCAGCAGTCGATTACGGGACTATGGCTACACCTTC. Residues: CASSRLRDYGYTF.

This chain uses TRBV4-1 with TRBJ2-1, with D perhaps matching TRBD2 (6 bases). The CDR3 contains 16 residues. The germline CDR1 and CDR2 sequences are MGHRA and YSYEKL. Trimming took 5 bases from V and 1 from J, leaving 15 bases between them. CDR3 DNA sequence: TGCGCCAGCAGCGAAGGGGCGGGACCTTCCTACAATGAGCAGTTCTTC. It translates to CASSEGAGPSYNEQFF.

This chain connects TRBV5-6 to TRBJ1-4, with no clear D. V was trimmed by 3 bases and J by 6 bases, leaving 12 bases between them. The CDR3 is 14 residues long. The germline V gene has CDR1 SGHDT and CDR2 YYEEEE. The CDR3 coding sequence is TGTGCCAGCAGCTCCGGCCCCCGGGATGAAAAACTGTTTTTT. Protein product: CASSSGPRDEKLFF.

This clone was recorded at least ten times. The chain combines TRBV25-1 with TRBJ2-1, with D possibly TRBD2 on 6 matching bases. This CDR3 has 18 residues. V lost 4 bases and J 1 base, leaving 20 bases between the germline ends. Germline CDR1 reads MGHDK; CDR2 reads SYGVNS. CDR3 residues: CASSGPTWAGRSYNEQFF. CDR3 nucleotide sequence: TGTGCCAGCAGTGGACCGACATGGGCAGGGAGGTCCTACAATGAGCAGTTCTTC.

As regards this clone: With a much larger clone just one base away, this may be a read error. Here the CDR3 omits its conserved ending phenylalanine or tryptophan, so a read error is the likely source. V is TRBV18 and J is TRBJ1-1; D might be TRBD1 (6 bases). Trimming shortened V by 8 bases and J by 1 base, and 11 bases separated the two germline ends. The CDR3 consists of 13 residues. CDR1 and CDR2 (germline): KGHSH, LQKENI. The CDR3 region is CASRGTPNTEAFS. CDR3 sequence (DNA): TGTGCCAGCCGTGGGACACCGAACACTGAAGCTTTCTCT.

The J gene is TRBJ2-7, the V gene TRBV28; TRBD1 agrees at 7 bases. CDR3 length: 12 residues. Unmatched junction bases numbered 1, after V lost 6 bases and J lost 2 bases. Per germline, CDR1 MDHEN and CDR2 SYDVKM. DNA for the CDR3: TGTGCCAGCAGCCAGGGGGCCTACGAGCAGTACTTC. Translating it yields CASSQGAYEQYF.

This clone was picked up a small number of times. This chain connects TRBV6-5 to TRBJ2-1, with D hard to call. Germline CDR1 and CDR2: MNHEY and SVGAGI. The CDR3 has 16 residues. V was trimmed by 3 bases and J by 7 bases, leaving 19 bases between them. The CDR3 DNA is TGTGCCAGCAGTTATCAATTGTCCACTATAGGGAATGAGCAGTTCTTC. Amino acid sequence: CASSYQLSTIGNEQFF.

This chain uses TRBV5-1 with TRBJ1-1; 7 positions match TRBD1. The germline gives CDR1 SGHRS, CDR2 YFSETQ. This CDR3 region has 14 residues. With 4 bases clipped from V and 4 bases from J, the junction kept 7 bases outside the gene matches. In nucleotides, the CDR3 is TGCGCCAGCAGCGGATTGACAGGGAGCACTGAAGCTTTCTTT. This gives the protein CASSGLTGSTEAFF.

This clone appeared once. The rearrangement uses TRBV5-4 and TRBJ1-4; 9 bases are a match to TRBD1. The CDR3 is 16 residues long. V gave up 3 bases and J gave up 3 bases; unmatched junction bases: 6. CDR1 and CDR2 from the germline V gene are SGHNT and YYREEE (reference sequence). DNA of the CDR3: TGTGCCAGCAGCTCCGGGACAGGGAGATCTAATGAAAAACTGTTTTTT. Encoded protein: CASSSGTGRSNEKLFF.

The table lists this clone with a count of one. The chain couples TRBV21-1 to TRBJ2-7; the DNA was not used to check the table's D call, TRBD2. TRBV21-1 is a pseudogene. This CDR3 is 14 amino acids long. CDR3 nucleotide sequence: TGTGCCAGCAGCGCGCTAGCGATCGTACACGAGCAGTACTTC. Translation: CASSALAIVHEQYF.

The chain is built from TRBV7-9 and TRBJ1-1; D might be TRBD1 (5 bases). Germline CDR1 is SEHNR and CDR2 is FQNEAQ (reference sequence). The length of the CDR3 is 14 residues. The V and J ends lost 5 bases and 6 bases respectively, with 16 bases between them. CDR3 protein: CASSHGGEVAEAFF. For the CDR3, the DNA is TGTGCCAGCAGCCACGGAGGGGAAGTCGCTGAAGCTTTCTTT.

This clone has a single count. J is TRBJ1-3 and V is TRBV9, with D hard to call. Germline lookup yields CDR1 SGDLS and CDR2 YYNGEE. The CDR3 consists of 15 residues. V was shortened by 0 bases and J by 4 bases, with 11 bases between the two germline ends. CDR3 sequence: CASSVVGNAGNTIYF. The CDR3 nucleotides are TGTGCCAGCAGCGTAGTGGGCAATGCGGGAAACACCATATATTTT.

This chain joins TRBV25-1 and TRBJ2-2; D might be TRBD2 (6 bases). This CDR3 contains 16 residues. V gave up 2 bases and J gave up 4 bases, with 14 bases separating them. CDR1 is MGHDK and CDR2 is SYGVNS in the germline V gene. CDR3 DNA: TGTGCCAGCAGTGAAGATCGCGGGACTCTCACCGGGGAGCTGTTTTTT. This encodes CASSEDRGTLTGELFF.

V and J are TRBV6-6 and TRBJ1-1; D unresolved. The V gene lost 4 bases and the J gene lost 5 bases, with 14 bases spanning the gap. Germline-derived CDR1 and CDR2 are MNHNY and SVGAGI (reference sequence). The CDR3 spans 14 residues. CDR3: CASSFGPVRTEAFF. CDR3 bases: TGTGCCAGCAGTTTTGGACCGGTACGAACTGAAGCTTTCTTT.

For this clone: A much larger clone sits a single nucleotide away, making a read error possible. The same CDR3 is also encoded by other DNA sequences in this sample. V gene TRBV27 combines with J gene TRBJ1-5; D not resolved. V was shortened by 2 bases and J by 1 base, with 6 bases between the two germline ends. There are 14 residues in the CDR3. Looked up from germline, CDR1 is MNHEY and CDR2 is SMNVEV (reference sequence). Here the CDR3 reads CASSLRGSNQPQHF. CDR3 coding DNA: TGTGCCAGCAGTTTACGAGGGAGCAATCAGCCCCAGCATTTT.